Listed here are 6 T cell receptor beta chains from one sample, sequenced in a study of shared clonotypes between healthy human individuals. Measured with immunoSEQ multiplex PCR; TCRdb has only the in-frame clones, and not every one. The sample lists 600,000 to 750,000 clones, less than 95% occurring once. The sequencing input was memory CD8+ T cells from PBMCs. This sample's subset: CD45RO+ cells pooled with CCR7-negative TemRA cells. The origin of the receptors is a man aged 18 to 35 in good health. Some clones in this sample may be carry-over from other donors' samples.

The genes are TRBV6-1 and TRBJ2-1; D is possibly TRBD1 (6 bases). This CDR3 is built from 17 residues. V was clipped by 2 bases and J by 4 bases, with 18 bases between them. Germline CDR1 and CDR2: MNHNS and SASEGT. The CDR3 DNA follows: TGTGCCAGCAGTGAATTTTATGGACAGAGATTTTACAATGAGCAGTTCTTC. This gives the protein CASSEFYGQRFYNEQFF.

This clone is a singleton in its sample. The chain employs TRBV29-1 and TRBJ1-6; TRBD1 is a possible D gene (5 bases). The germline V gene encodes CDR1 SQVTM and CDR2 ANQGSEA. This CDR3 region has 13 residues. CDR3 sequence (DNA): TGCATCCCGAGGATGGGACCGCGTTTCCCCCTCCACTTT. This codes for CIPRMGPRFPLHF.

CDR3 coding DNA: TGTGCCAGTGGGCCTACAGGGGACGAGCAGTACTTC. Translated: CASGPTGDEQYF. This chain connects TRBV28 to TRBJ2-7, with TRBD1 identical over 7 bases. Germline-derived CDR1 and CDR2 are MDHEN and SYDVKM. V gave up 9 bases and J gave up 5 bases; unmatched junction bases: 7. This CDR3 has 12 residues. Variable domain in full (rest from reference TRBV28 and TRBJ2-7): DVKVTQSSRYLVKRTGEKVFLECVQDMDHENMFWYRQDPGLGLRLIYFSYDVKMKEKGDIPEGYSVSREKKERFSLILESASTNQTSMYLCASGPTGDEQYFGPGTRLTVT.

The V gene is TRBV5-6, the J gene TRBJ1-1; no reliable D call. Germline CDR1 SGHDT, CDR2 YYEEEE. The ends were cut back, 0 bases at V and 4 bases at J, with 13 bases in the middle. CDR3 length equals 15 residues. CDR3 protein: CASSLALVRATEAFF. The CDR3 DNA reads as TGTGCCAGCAGCTTGGCACTCGTCCGGGCCACTGAAGCTTTCTTT. The full variable domain, rest sourced from reference TRBV5-6 and TRBJ1-1, is DAGVTQSPTHLIKTRGQQVTLRCSPKSGHDTVSWYQQALGQGPQFIFQYYEEEERQRGNFPDRFSGHQFPNYSSELNVNALLLGDSALYLCASSLALVRATEAFFGQGTRLTVV.

This chain connects TRBV5-6 to TRBJ1-2, with D perhaps TRBD1 (5 bases). The CDR3 contains 14 residues. Germline loops: CDR1 SGHDT, CDR2 YYEEEE. V was clipped by 4 bases and J by 6 bases, with 16 bases between them. The CDR3 nucleotides read TGTGCCAGCAGCCTTGTCCCGACAGAAGATGGCTACACCTTC. Amino acid sequence: CASSLVPTEDGYTF.

This rearrangement joins TRBV7-2 to TRBJ2-3; D is unclear. Germline-derived CDR1 and CDR2 are SGHTA and FQGNSA. V lost 6 bases to trimming and J lost 5 bases, with 15 bases between them. CDR3 length equals 14 residues. CDR3: CASSPVGLVDTQYF. The CDR3 region has the DNA TGTGCCAGCAGTCCAGTAGGGCTAGTAGATACGCAGTATTTT. Filled out from reference TRBV7-2 and TRBJ2-3, the complete variable domain reads GAGVSQSPSNKVTEKGKDVELRCDPISGHTALYWYRQSLGQGLEFLIYFQGNSAPDKSGLPSDRFSAERTGGSVSTLTIQRTQQEDSAVYLCASSPVGLVDTQYFGPGTRLTVL.